A selection of T cell receptor beta chains follows, all from one sample in a study of T cell responses to AZD1222 COVID-19 vaccine. The method was immunoSEQ multiplex PCR; TCRdb's version includes in-frame clones alone and lacks a portion of them. Among about 140,000 clones listed, 92% were seen once. Sequencing used peripheral blood, obtained on day 0 of AZD1222 vaccination. The receptors here all came from an adult in good health. Both conserved end residues are part of each CDR3. D genes are given only for firm matches. The size entry is marked missing in some rows and otherwise reads once, few, many or a size class.

cdr3_nt | cdr3_aa | v_call | clone_size | j_call | d_call
TGTGCCAGCAGTTTTCCGGCGACAGGCGACAAAGAGACCCAGTACTTC | CASSFPATGDKETQYF | TRBV6-2/TRBV6-3 | NA | TRBJ2-5 | NA
TGCGCCAGCAGCCTGCCTAGCGGGAGAACGGGAGAGACCCAGTACTTC | CASSLPSGRTGETQYF | TRBV5-1 | NA | TRBJ2-5 | TRBD2
TGTGCCTGGAGTGGGGGGACAGATTATAGCAATCAGCCCCAGCATTTT | CAWSGGTDYSNQPQHF | TRBV30 | few | TRBJ1-5 | TRBD1
TGTGCCAGCAGTGAAACAGGGGGCCGTCAGCCCCAGCATTTT | CASSETGGRQPQHF | TRBV25-1 | NA | TRBJ1-5 | TRBD1
TGTGCCAGCAGAGGGGACACAGATACGCAGTATTTT | CASRGDTDTQYF | TRBV7-9 | NA | TRBJ2-3 | NA
TGCGCCAGCAGCCAAGAGGGGCAGGGGATTCTTCAAGATACGCAGTATTTT | CASSQEGQGILQDTQYF | TRBV4-3 | NA | TRBJ2-3 | NA
TGTGCCACCAATGAGGCAAATCTTGGCAATCAGCCCCAGCATTTT | CATNEANLGNQPQHF | TRBV19 | medium-sized | TRBJ1-5 | NA
TGCGCCAGCAGCCTCTCCGGCGGGTCCCCGGCCCTCGAGCAGTACTTC | CASSLSGGSPALEQYF | TRBV5-1 | NA | TRBJ2-7 | NA
TGTGCCAGCAGTGAAGCTAGCGGGAGCTCCTACGAGCAGTACTTC | CASSEASGSSYEQYF | TRBV6-1 | NA | TRBJ2-7 | TRBD2
TGTGCCAGCAGCTTATCGGCGGGTTCCTCTTTCTACGAGCAGTACTTC | CASSLSAGSSFYEQYF | TRBV7-3 | NA | TRBJ2-7 | NA
TGTGCCTGGAGTGTTTGGTCCACCGGGGAGCTGTTTTTT | CAWSVWSTGELFF | TRBV30 | NA | TRBJ2-2 | NA
TGTGCCAGCAGCTCCGAGGGAGGGGGCGCTGACAATGAGCAGTTCTTC | CASSSEGGGADNEQFF | TRBV11-3 | NA | TRBJ2-1 | NA
TGTGCCAGCAGTACCCCGGGGGCATACGGCGATGGCTACACCTTC | CASSTPGAYGDGYTF | TRBV6-5 | NA | TRBJ1-2 | NA
TGCAGCGAGAGGGGCACAGGGGGCACAGATACGCAGTATTTT | CSERGTGGTDTQYF | TRBV29-1 | NA | TRBJ2-3 | TRBD1
TGTGCCAGCAGCTCCCGACGGGACTTCGAAGCTTTCTTT | CASSSRRDFEAFF | TRBV11-2 | NA | TRBJ1-1 | NA
TGTGCCAGCAGCTTAGACACCAGATTCGGTGAGCAGTACTTC | CASSLDTRFGEQYF | TRBV7-2 | NA | TRBJ2-7 | NA
TGTGCCAGCAGCTACCAACTAGCGGGAGAGGGCGAGACCCAGTACTTC | CASSYQLAGEGETQYF | TRBV7-9 | NA | TRBJ2-5 | TRBD2
TGTGCCAGCAGCTCGGAAGGGGGGCGCTACACCTTC | CASSSEGGRYTF | TRBV11-2 | NA | TRBJ1-2 | NA
TGTGCCAGCAGTTTTACCGTCGGGTTCGAGTACACTGAAGCTTTCTTT | CASSFTVGFEYTEAFF | TRBV28 | NA | TRBJ1-1 | NA
TGTGCCAGCAGCTTAAAGCATTTAGCGGGACAAGAGACCCAGTACTTC | CASSLKHLAGQETQYF | TRBV6-2/TRBV6-3 | NA | TRBJ2-5 | TRBD2
TGCAGCGTGGGGGGTTCGAACTCAAGGTATGGCGAGCAGTACTTC | CSVGGSNSRYGEQYF | TRBV29-1 | NA | TRBJ2-7 | NA
TGTGCCAGCAACCCTAGCGGGCTCGGGGAGCTGTTTTTT | CASNPSGLGELFF | TRBV7-9 | NA | TRBJ2-2 | TRBD2
TGTGCCAGCAGTAGTGGCAGGAGAAGCAATCAGCCCCAGCATTTT | CASSSGRRSNQPQHF | TRBV6-4 | NA | TRBJ1-5 | NA
TGTGCCAGCAGCCCGACAGGTACAGCCTACGAGCAGTACTTC | CASSPTGTAYEQYF | TRBV11-2 | NA | TRBJ2-7 | NA
TGTGCCAGTAGTATGGGCCGGGGCGGTCAGCCCCAGCATTTT | CASSMGRGGQPQHF | TRBV19 | once | TRBJ1-5 | NA
TGTGCCAGCAGCCCCCGGGACTATTCAGCAGATACGCAGTATTTT | CASSPRDYSADTQYF | TRBV3-1/TRBV3-2 | NA | TRBJ2-3 | TRBD2
TGCAGCGTGGAGAGTCGAGCGGGAGGGTACGAGCAGTACTTC | CSVESRAGGYEQYF | TRBV29-1 | NA | TRBJ2-7 | TRBD2
TGTGCCACCTCCGCAGTGACGGGGCAGCCCCAGCATTTT | CATSAVTGQPQHF | TRBV24-1 | NA | TRBJ1-5 | NA
TGTGCCAGCAGCCAAGCTGAGGGAGGGCCTGGGCAGTTCTTC | CASSQAEGGPGQFF | TRBV4-2 | NA | TRBJ2-1 | TRBD2
TGTGCCAGCAGCCCGGCCGGTGGGCAGCACACCGGGGAGCTGTTTTTT | CASSPAGGQHTGELFF | TRBV14 | NA | TRBJ2-2 | NA
TGTGCCAGCAGCCAAGTAAGGAACACTGAAGCTTTCTTT | CASSQVRNTEAFF | TRBV3-1/TRBV3-2 | NA | TRBJ1-1 | NA
TGTGCCAGCAGCGAGAGCGGGGACGGGGAGACCCAGTACTTC | CASSESGDGETQYF | TRBV7-2 | NA | TRBJ2-5 | TRBD2
TGTGCCATCAGTGAGTCGATAGGCCGTAGCGGGAGAGGCGTAGAGACCCAGTACTTC | CAISESIGRSGRGVETQYF | TRBV10-3 | NA | TRBJ2-5 | TRBD2
TGTGCCAGCAGCCTTGGACAGGGCGCCGGGGTTGGTTCACCCCTCCACTTT | CASSLGQGAGVGSPLHF | TRBV11-2 | NA | TRBJ1-6 | TRBD1
TGCGCCAGCAGCTCGGTCGGGCAGGGACTTTCACCCCTCCACTTT | CASSSVGQGLSPLHF | TRBV5-1 | NA | TRBJ1-6 | NA
TGTGCCAGCAGTCCTAGCGGGTACCTCCACTACGAGCAGTACTTC | CASSPSGYLHYEQYF | TRBV6-5 | NA | TRBJ2-7 | TRBD2
TGCAGCGTTTGGGACCGCGCCGGGGAGCTGTTTTTT | CSVWDRAGELFF | TRBV29-1 | NA | TRBJ2-2 | NA
TGTGCCAGTACTCCCTACGGGGGAAACTATCGGGACACTGAAGCTTTCTTT | CASTPYGGNYRDTEAFF | TRBV19 | few | TRBJ1-1 | NA
TGTGCCAGCAGCTTATTAAGAAGCCGCACAGATACGCAGTATTTT | CASSLLRSRTDTQYF | TRBV7-2 | NA | TRBJ2-3 | NA
TGTGCCACCAGCAGAGAACGGGATAACACCGGGGAGCTGTTTTTT | CATSRERDNTGELFF | TRBV15 | NA | TRBJ2-2 | NA
TGTGCCAGCAGTGACTGGGGCAGGGGTGCTTCCGAGCAGTACTTC | CASSDWGRGASEQYF | TRBV11-2 | NA | TRBJ2-7 | NA
TGTGCCAGCAGCTTAGAAGCGGGGGACGGCAGCACTGAAGCTTTCTTT | CASSLEAGDGSTEAFF | TRBV11-2 | once | TRBJ1-1 | NA
TGTGCCTGGAGCTTATGGAGCGGGAGTGGCAATGAGCAGTTCTTC | CAWSLWSGSGNEQFF | TRBV30 | NA | TRBJ2-1 | TRBD2
TGTGCCATCACGCCCGGGACTAGCGGACCCACAGATACGCAGTATTTT | CAITPGTSGPTDTQYF | TRBV10-3 | NA | TRBJ2-3 | TRBD2
TGTGCCATCAGAAGACTAGCGGGGGACGGGGGGGAGCAGTTCTTC | CAIRRLAGDGGEQFF | TRBV10-3 | NA | TRBJ2-1 | TRBD2
TGTGCCAGCAGCTACGGACAGGGGGCGCGAGAGACCCAGTACTTC | CASSYGQGARETQYF | TRBV7-6 | NA | TRBJ2-5 | TRBD1
TGTGCCAGCAGTTTGGTGGACTCGTACAATGAGCAGTTCTTC | CASSLVDSYNEQFF | TRBV6-6 | NA | TRBJ2-1 | NA
TGTGCCAGCAGCTTAGATGGAGTGGCCACTGAAGCTTTCTTT | CASSLDGVATEAFF | TRBV7-9 | NA | TRBJ1-1 | NA
TGTGCCAGCAGCAAAGGAGGCAGGACAACCACAGATACGCAGTATTTT | CASSKGGRTTTDTQYF | TRBV21-1 | NA | TRBJ2-3 | NA
TGTGCCAGTAGTCTAAGCTCCTACAATGAGCAGTTCTTC | CASSLSSYNEQFF | TRBV19 | NA | TRBJ2-1 | NA
TGCGCCAGCAGGGCCGGCTTAGGGAGGAACCACTACGAGCAGTACTTC | CASRAGLGRNHYEQYF | TRBV10-1 | NA | TRBJ2-7 | NA
TGTGCCAGCAGCTCGGGGTCAGGGGCGGGTGAGCAGTTCTTC | CASSSGSGAGEQFF | TRBV5-6 | NA | TRBJ2-1 | NA
TGTGCCAGCAGTTACTCGGGGGGCGAGCAGTACTTC | CASSYSGGEQYF | TRBV6-2/TRBV6-3 | NA | TRBJ2-7 | NA
TGTGCCTGGAGTGTATTTCGGGATGGCTACACCTTC | CAWSVFRDGYTF | TRBV30 | once | TRBJ1-2 | NA